The 16 T cell receptor beta chains listed next were all sequenced from one sample in a study of blood T cell repertoires in COVID-19. Sequencing was performed with immunoSEQ multiplex PCR; in TCRdb, only in-frame clones are kept and a portion is missing. The table includes around 42,000 clones, roughly 79% detected once. What was sequenced was peripheral blood. The receptors stem from a woman of 80 years or more with acute or convalescent COVID-19.

The rearrangement joins TRBV2 to TRBJ2-2, with 10 bases that match TRBD2. CDR3 length: 16 residues. Trimming at V came to 8 bases and at J to 5 bases, leaving 11 bases not matched to a gene. Germline V CDR1 and CDR2: SNHLY, FYNNEI. The CDR3, as DNA: TGTGCCAGCCGACGGGAGCTAGCGGGAGATACCGGGGAGCTGTTTTTT. It is translated as CASRRELAGDTGELFF. The full variable domain, rest sourced from reference TRBV2 and TRBJ2-2, is EPEVTQTPSHQVTQMGQEVILRCVPISNHLYFYWYRQILGQKVEFLVSFYNNEISEKSEIFDDQFSVERPDGSNFTLKIRSTKLEDSAMYFCASRRELAGDTGELFFGEGSRLTVL.

The chain couples TRBV4-1 to TRBJ2-7; tentatively, D is TRBD2 (5 bases). Trimming removed 1 base from V and 4 bases from J, with 5 bases in between. The length of the CDR3 is 12 residues. Germline CDR1 and CDR2: MGHRA and YSYEKL. The CDR3: CASSQAGYEQYF. CDR3 DNA sequence: TGCGCCAGCAGCCAAGCGGGGTACGAGCAGTACTTC.

This sequence joins TRBV28 and TRBJ1-2, with TRBD1 as a possible D gene (5 bases). CDR3 length equals 17 residues. V was shortened by 7 bases and J by 4 bases, with 25 bases between the two germline ends. Germline V gives CDR1 MDHEN, CDR2 SYDVKM. The CDR3 sequence: CASISFQAAGVTYGYTF. The CDR3 DNA is TGTGCCAGCATCTCGTTTCAGGCGGCGGGGGTGACCTATGGCTACACCTTC.

This clone was seen only a few times. V is TRBV6-1 and J is TRBJ1-1; 11 bases fit TRBD1. The ends lost 1 base at V and 0 bases at J; junction bases unmatched: 7. CDR3 length: 18 amino acids. Germline V gives CDR1 MNHNS, CDR2 SASEGT. CDR3 in DNA: TGTGCCAGCAGTGAAGGGACAGGGGGCCTCGGCATGAACACTGAAGCTTTCTTT. This sequence encodes CASSEGTGGLGMNTEAFF.

This clone was seen many times. This rearrangement joins TRBV10-3 to TRBJ2-3; 10 nucleotides align to TRBD2. The CDR3 runs 15 residues. CDR1 and CDR2 from the germline V gene are ENHRY and SYGVKD. The J segment lost 2 bases and the V segment lost 6 bases, leaving 5 bases of the junction unmatched. Here the CDR3 reads CAISPGTSDTDTQYF. CDR3 sequence (DNA): TGTGCCATCAGCCCCGGGACTAGCGACACAGATACGCAGTATTTT.

V and J are TRBV21-1 and TRBJ1-3. TRBV21-1 has pseudogene status. This CDR3 contains 15 residues. This CDR3 is CAPPRNEAGGNTIYF. In DNA form, the CDR3 reads TGTGCCCCCCCCCGAAATGAGGCGGGAGGAAACACCATATATTTT.

This clone was seen a handful of times. The chain has TRBV7-2 and TRBJ2-3; 7 bases are a match to TRBD1. J was trimmed by 3 bases and V by 5 bases; bases with no gene match: 8. The CDR3 is made up of 15 amino acids. CDR1 SGHTA and CDR2 FQGNSA come from the germline V gene. Here the CDR3 DNA reads TGTGCCAGCAGCCCCCGCCCCAGGGGGACAGATACGCAGTATTTT. It is translated as CASSPRPRGTDTQYF.

V and J are TRBV4-3 and TRBJ1-2; unclear D gene. Germline CDR1 reads LGHNA; CDR2 reads YSLEER. Trimming took off 8 bases at V and 6 bases at J, with 13 bases between the two ends. CDR3 length: 12 amino acids. The CDR3 here is CASGRGFDGYTF. The CDR3 nucleotides are TGCGCCAGCGGTCGGGGATTCGATGGCTACACCTTC.

There are a few counts of this clone. This rearrangement joins TRBV4-3 to TRBJ2-3; D is ambiguous. The V gene's germline CDR1 is LGHNA and CDR2 YSLEER. With 2 bases removed from V and 0 bases from J, the gap between germline ends came to 6 bases. The CDR3 sequence is 14 residues long. The CDR3, as DNA: TGCGCCAGCAGCCAACAGTCTAGCACAGATACGCAGTATTTT. Translating it yields CASSQQSSTDTQYF.

The table lists this clone with a few counts. This chain links TRBV30 with TRBJ1-6; D gene uncertain. V shed 6 bases and J shed 5 bases, with 11 bases lying between them. The CDR3 runs to 13 residues. Germline V gene lookup returns CDR1 GTSNPN and CDR2 SVGIG (reference sequence). DNA of the CDR3: TGTGCCTGTACCGGGTCCCATAATTCACCCCTCCACTTT. As protein: CACTGSHNSPLHF.

The chain links TRBV12-5 to TRBJ2-1; 13 nucleotides align to TRBD2. The trim removed 8 bases at V and 8 bases at J, leaving 6 bases unmatched. CDR1 and CDR2 (germline): LGHNT, FRNRAP. This CDR3 is built from 14 residues. CDR3 amino acids: CASLRTSGRDEQFF. CDR3 sequence (DNA): TGTGCTAGTCTTCGTACTAGCGGGAGGGATGAGCAGTTCTTC.

The chain uses TRBV12-2 and TRBJ2-1; TRBD1 is the table's D call and was not checked against the DNA. TRBV12-2 is assigned pseudogene status. The CDR3 totals 21 residues. Here the CDR3 reads CASRLGCLGNRNRAGYNEQFF. CDR3 DNA sequence: TGTGCAAGTCGCTTAGGGTGTTTGGGGAATCGTAACAGGGCGGGTTACAATGAGCAGTTCTTC.

In its sample, this clone was seen a few times. This sample also contains other DNA sequences that code for the same CDR3. V is TRBV25-1 and J is TRBJ1-2, with 9 bases fitting TRBD1. Germline loops: CDR1 MGHDK, CDR2 SYGVNS. The CDR3 is 15 residues long. V was pared by 2 bases and J by 4 bases, with 5 bases of the junction left unmatched. In nucleotides, the CDR3 is TGTGCCAGCAGTGAAGGAACAGGGGGCAGCTATGGCTACACCTTC. Its translation is CASSEGTGGSYGYTF.

In regard to this clone: The same CDR3 also results from other DNA sequences found in this sample. The V gene is TRBV25-1, the J gene TRBJ1-2; 11 bases map to TRBD1. The CDR3 length is 15 residues. The junction had 4 bases not matched to a gene; V was cut back by 3 bases and J by 4 bases. In germline, CDR1 is MGHDK, CDR2 SYGVNS. CDR3: CASSEGTGGSYGYTF. CDR3 DNA sequence: TGTGCCAGCAGTGAGGGGACAGGGGGTAGCTATGGCTACACCTTC.

The chain has TRBV5-8 and TRBJ2-1; TRBD2 agrees at 11 bases. Germline CDR1 reads SGHTS; CDR2 reads YDEGEE. The CDR3 is 15 residues long. Losses at the gene ends were 3 bases for V and 8 bases for J; bases not matched to a gene: 7. As DNA, the CDR3 is TGTGCCAGCAGCTCGGTTAGCGGGAGGGCCGATGAGCAGTTCTTC. Translation: CASSSVSGRADEQFF.

The chain recombines TRBV7-2 with TRBJ2-7; 7 bases fit TRBD1. There are 14 residues in the CDR3. In germline, CDR1 is SGHTA, CDR2 FQGNSA. The junction had 4 bases not matched to a gene; V was cut back by 5 bases and J by 0 bases. The CDR3 protein is CASSRQGSSYEQYF. The DNA for the CDR3 is TGTGCCAGCAGCAGACAGGGAAGCTCCTACGAGCAGTACTTC. The full variable domain, in which reference TRBV7-2 and TRBJ2-7 provide the parts outside the CDR3, is GAGVSQSPSNKVTEKGKDVELRCDPISGHTALYWYRQSLGQGLEFLIYFQGNSAPDKSGLPSDRFSAERTGGSVSTLTIQRTQQEDSAVYLCASSRQGSSYEQYFGPGTRLTVT.